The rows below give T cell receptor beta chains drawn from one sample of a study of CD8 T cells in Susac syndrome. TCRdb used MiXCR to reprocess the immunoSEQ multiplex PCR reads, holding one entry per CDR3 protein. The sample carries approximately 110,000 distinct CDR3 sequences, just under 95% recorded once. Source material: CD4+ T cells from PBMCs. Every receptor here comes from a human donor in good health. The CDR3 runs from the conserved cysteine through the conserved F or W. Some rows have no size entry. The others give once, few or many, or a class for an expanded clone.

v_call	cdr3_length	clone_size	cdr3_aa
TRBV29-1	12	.	CSVGLSTDTQYF
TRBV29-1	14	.	CSVVGTGFLYGYTF
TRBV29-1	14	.	CSVDSAFKFGEQFF
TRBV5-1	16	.	CASSLNLGLASYEQYF
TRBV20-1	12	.	CSASGLPYEQYF
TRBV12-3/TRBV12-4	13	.	CASSRDGGRRYTF
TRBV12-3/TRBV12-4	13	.	CASSFEGSYEQYF
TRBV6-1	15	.	CASSEALGATDTQYF
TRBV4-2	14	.	CASSQDRADNEQFF
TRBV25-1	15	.	CASSLRQGGSSEAFF
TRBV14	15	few	CASSQRTGYLYEQYF
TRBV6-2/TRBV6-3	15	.	CASLSQGTYTDTQYF
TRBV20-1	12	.	CSARWGRREQYF
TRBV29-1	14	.	CSVGASGSGGTQYF
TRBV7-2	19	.	CASSLAGTSGRLPSYEQYF
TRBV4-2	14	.	CASSQPSGANVLTF
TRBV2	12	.	CASSDAGGELFF
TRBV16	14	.	CASSPGASSYEQYF
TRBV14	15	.	CASSQSRDRGNEQFF